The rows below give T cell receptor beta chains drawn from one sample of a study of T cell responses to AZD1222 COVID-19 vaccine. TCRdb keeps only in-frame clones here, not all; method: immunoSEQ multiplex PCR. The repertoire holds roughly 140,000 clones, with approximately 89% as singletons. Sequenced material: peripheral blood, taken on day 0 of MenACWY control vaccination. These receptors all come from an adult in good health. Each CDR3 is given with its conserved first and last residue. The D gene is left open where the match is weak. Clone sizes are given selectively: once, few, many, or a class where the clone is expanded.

TGTGCCAGCAGCTCCGGGACAGCCCACTATGGCTACACCTTC	CASSSGTAHYGYTF	TRBV7-9	TRBJ1-2	TRBD1	-
TGTGCCAGCAGCCCGCAGCGGGGGTCCTACGAGCAGTACTTC	CASSPQRGSYEQYF	TRBV6-6	TRBJ2-7	TRBD2	-
TGTGCCAGTAAGTTCGGGAATCAGCCCCAGCATTTT	CASKFGNQPQHF	TRBV19	TRBJ1-5	-	-
TGTGCCAGTAGTATCTTGGGACAGTACCACGAGCAGTACTTC	CASSILGQYHEQYF	TRBV19	TRBJ2-7	TRBD1	-
TGTGCCAGCAGCCAGACCCTGAACACTGAAGCTTTCTTT	CASSQTLNTEAFF	TRBV6-5	TRBJ1-1	-	once
TGTGCTAGCAGCTTAAGACAGGGTGAGACCCAGTACTTC	CASSLRQGETQYF	TRBV7-7	TRBJ2-5	TRBD1	once
TGTGCCAGCAGCGTAGACGGTTTCTACAATGAGCAGTTCTTC	CASSVDGFYNEQFF	TRBV9	TRBJ2-1	-	once
TGCGCCAGCAGCCAAGTGCGGTCCACCACAGATACGCAGTATTTT	CASSQVRSTTDTQYF	TRBV4-3	TRBJ2-3	-	-
TGTGCCAGCAGCCCAGGACTAGCGGGAGGGCCAGGAGATACGCAGTATTTT	CASSPGLAGGPGDTQYF	TRBV7-3	TRBJ2-3	TRBD2	-
TGTGCCACCAGTGATTCTTGGGGACAGGGAACAAACTATGGCTACACCTTC	CATSDSWGQGTNYGYTF	TRBV24-1	TRBJ1-2	TRBD1	-
TGTGCCAGCAGGGGACTAGCGGGACCCCTTTACAATGAGCAGTTCTTC	CASRGLAGPLYNEQFF	TRBV7-2	TRBJ2-1	TRBD2	-
TGTGCCAGTAGTATGAGGGGGCGGGGCTATGGCTACACCTTC	CASSMRGRGYGYTF	TRBV19	TRBJ1-2	TRBD1	-
TGTGCCAGCAGCCTAATGGGGGGCGGGGAGACCCAGTACTTC	CASSLMGGGETQYF	TRBV7-2	TRBJ2-5	-	-
TGTGCCAGCAGTGCCCCGAGACAGGGGGTATCCTACGAGCAGTACTTC	CASSAPRQGVSYEQYF	TRBV7-9	TRBJ2-7	TRBD1	-
TGTGCCAGCAAACGCCTGGGACAGGGGAGCACCGGGGAGCTGTTTTTT	CASKRLGQGSTGELFF	TRBV5-6	TRBJ2-2	TRBD1	-
TGTGCCAGCAGTGAATCCAGGTCGAGCTCTGGAAACACCATATATTTT	CASSESRSSSGNTIYF	TRBV6-1	TRBJ1-3	-	-
TGTGCCAGCAGTTCGAACGACAGGGGGCCCCAAGAGACCCAGTACTTC	CASSSNDRGPQETQYF	TRBV6-2/TRBV6-3	TRBJ2-5	TRBD1	-
TGTGCCTCTTCCCGGGACAGGGCGAGCACTGAAGCTTTCTTT	CASSRDRASTEAFF	TRBV7-3	TRBJ1-1	TRBD1	-
TGTGCCAGCAGCTTTGACAAGGGAACTGGAAACACCATATATTTT	CASSFDKGTGNTIYF	TRBV5-4	TRBJ1-3	-	-
TGTGCCACCAGTGAAAATACACCGAACACTGAAGCTTTCTTT	CATSENTPNTEAFF	TRBV24-1	TRBJ1-1	-	once
TGTGCCAGCAGCTTCAAGGGGGGAGGTCAGCCCCAGCATTTT	CASSFKGGGQPQHF	TRBV7-2	TRBJ1-5	-	-
TGTGCCAGCAGCTTAAACGGGCTGGGCACTGAAGCTTTCTTT	CASSLNGLGTEAFF	TRBV7-9	TRBJ1-1	-	-
TGTGCCAGCACCTCCGCCAGGGCGAGAGAGACCCAGTACTTC	CASTSARARETQYF	TRBV7-2	TRBJ2-5	-	-
TGTGCCAGCAGCTTAGTCGGCAGGGGGCCCTATGGCTACACCTTC	CASSLVGRGPYGYTF	TRBV7-9	TRBJ1-2	TRBD1	-
TGCGCCAGCAGCTTGAGTCCTAGCGGATCCTACAATGAGCAGTTCTTC	CASSLSPSGSYNEQFF	TRBV5-1	TRBJ2-1	TRBD2	-
TGTGCCAGCAGCTTAAGACAGGGGAATTCACCCCTCCACTTT	CASSLRQGNSPLHF	TRBV7-2	TRBJ1-6	TRBD1	-
TGTGCCAGCAGGTTTTCCGAGGGTGGCTACACCTTC	CASRFSEGGYTF	TRBV12-3/TRBV12-4	TRBJ1-2	-	-
TGTGCCAGCAGCTTAGCTCCCAGGCACGACCTCTACAATGAGCAGTTCTTC	CASSLAPRHDLYNEQFF	TRBV11-2	TRBJ2-1	-	-
TGTGCCAGCAGTTTATCTTCGCACAGCAAGGGAAGCTCCTATAATTCACCCCTCCACTTT	CASSLSSHSKGSSYNSPLHF	TRBV27	TRBJ1-6	-	-
TGTGCCAGCCCGCTGGACGAGCAGTACTTC	CASPLDEQYF	TRBV19	TRBJ2-7	-	-
TGCGCCAGCAGCCCTCAAAAGACTAGCGGGAGGGCCATGGCCAAAAACATTCAGTACTTC	CASSPQKTSGRAMAKNIQYF	TRBV4-3	TRBJ2-4	TRBD2	few
TGTGCCAGCAGCTTTCCGGGCAATGAGCAGTTCTTC	CASSFPGNEQFF	TRBV11-1	TRBJ2-1	-	-
TGCAGCGTTGGACAGAACTATGGCTACACCTTC	CSVGQNYGYTF	TRBV29-1	TRBJ1-2	-	-
TGTGCCAGCAGCTCCGGGGGATCAGGAGGCTACACCTTC	CASSSGGSGGYTF	TRBV7-3	TRBJ1-2	-	-
TGTGCCAGCAGCTTAGGGGTAGGGGGCTACACCTTC	CASSLGVGGYTF	TRBV7-3	TRBJ1-2	-	-
TGTGCCAGCAGCGTAACCGGACTCCCCGGCTACGAGCAGTACTTC	CASSVTGLPGYEQYF	TRBV9	TRBJ2-7	-	few
TGCAGCGTTTTAACAGGGGTTTTATACGAGCAGTACTTC	CSVLTGVLYEQYF	TRBV29-1	TRBJ2-7	TRBD1	once
TGTGCCAGCAGTAGGGGACAGCCTAGCGGCTACACCTTC	CASSRGQPSGYTF	TRBV12-3/TRBV12-4	TRBJ1-2	TRBD1	few
TGTGCCAGCAGCTTAGCCGGCAGGCATAGCTCCTATAATTCACCCCTCCACTTT	CASSLAGRHSSYNSPLHF	TRBV7-8	TRBJ1-6	-	many
TGTGCCAGCAGTGAGACAGGGGCAGATACGCAGTATTTT	CASSETGADTQYF	TRBV6-2/TRBV6-3	TRBJ2-3	TRBD1	-
TGTGCCAGCAGCTTTCTAGCGGGGGGCCGTGGGGCCAAAAACATTCAGTACTTC	CASSFLAGGRGAKNIQYF	TRBV7-9	TRBJ2-4	TRBD2	-
TGTGCCAGCACCCCCGGGGGGAAGGGCGATCAGCCCCAGCATTTT	CASTPGGKGDQPQHF	TRBV28	TRBJ1-5	-	-
TGTGCCAGCAGTTTCAATTCCCTAACTGGCTACACCTTC	CASSFNSLTGYTF	TRBV27	TRBJ1-2	-	-
TGTGCCAGCAGCCCAGGGGGAGGGGGTTCCTTTAATTCACCCCTCCACTTT	CASSPGGGGSFNSPLHF	TRBV9	TRBJ1-6	TRBD1	-